The rows below give T cell receptor beta chains drawn from one sample of a study of low-dose radiotherapy and immunotherapy resistance in tumors. Via MiXCR, TCRdb re-called the reads, giving one row per CDR3 protein. Of around 57,000 distinct CDR3 sequences in the sample, roughly 31% were seen once. The sequences come from PBMCs, collected after low-dose radiotherapy plus immunotherapy. Every receptor here comes from a male donor with rectosigmoid adenocarcinoma. CDR3s include the opening cysteine and the closing phenylalanine or tryptophan. Fields, in order: clone size, V gene, CDR3 protein. The size field is filled for only some rows; it gives once, few, many or a size class.

. | TRBV4-2 | CASSQERAGRLNEQFF
. | TRBV29-1 | CSVEVGGRGTGEQYF
many | TRBV4-2 | CASSQPGQSTGELFF
. | TRBV5-3 | CASSPSTQRGYEQYF
. | TRBV7-2 | CASTSGWNLDTQYF
many | TRBV6-6 | CASSYGTGGKTNEKLFF
. | TRBV11-2 | CASSLVGPGELFFFFFFFF
many | TRBV7-9 | CASSWGSPGKLFF
many | TRBV6-2/TRBV6-3 | CASSWDRTNEQYF
. | TRBV28 | CASSPPFSGNTIYF
. | TRBV5-1 | CASGQTGGNTGELFF
. | TRBV6-5 | CASKRDRASYEQYF
many | TRBV18 | CASSPDGGVAFF
many | TRBV7-2 | CASSLALVAGNYGYTF
many | TRBV5-1 | CASSAGADTQYF
. | TRBV10-3 | CAISGGTALYEQYF
many | TRBV24-1 | CATSLGNTGGQETQYF
medium-sized | TRBV6-2/TRBV6-3 | CASKKFSAGLDQETQYF
. | TRBV5-1 | CASSSGTSGKETQYF
few | TRBV28 | CASSRLTARQETQYF
. | TRBV28 | CASSFSPSGILTSKQYF
few | TRBV6-2/TRBV6-3 | CASSRKAAVYDTQYF